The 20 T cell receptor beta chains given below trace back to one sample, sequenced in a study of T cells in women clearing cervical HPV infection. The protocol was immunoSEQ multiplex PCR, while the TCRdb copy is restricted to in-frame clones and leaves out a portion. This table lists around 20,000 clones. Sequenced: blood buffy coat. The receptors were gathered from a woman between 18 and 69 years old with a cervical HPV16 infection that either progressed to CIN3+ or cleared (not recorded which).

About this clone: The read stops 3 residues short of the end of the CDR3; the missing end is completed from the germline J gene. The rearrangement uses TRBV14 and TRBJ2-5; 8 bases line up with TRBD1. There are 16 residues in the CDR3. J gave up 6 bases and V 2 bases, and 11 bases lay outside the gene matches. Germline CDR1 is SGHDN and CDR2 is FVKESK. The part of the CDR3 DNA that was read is TGTGCCAGCAGCCAACTTGGACAGGGATATCAAAAGACC. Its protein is CASSQLGQGYQKT. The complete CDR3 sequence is CASSQLGQGYQKTQYF.

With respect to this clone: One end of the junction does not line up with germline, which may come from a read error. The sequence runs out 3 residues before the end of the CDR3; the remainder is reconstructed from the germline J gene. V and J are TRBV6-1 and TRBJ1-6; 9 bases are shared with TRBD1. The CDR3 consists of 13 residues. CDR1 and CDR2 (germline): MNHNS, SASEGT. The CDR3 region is CASRDRGNSPLHF. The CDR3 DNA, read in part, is TGTGCCAGCCGTGACAGGGGGAATTCACCC.

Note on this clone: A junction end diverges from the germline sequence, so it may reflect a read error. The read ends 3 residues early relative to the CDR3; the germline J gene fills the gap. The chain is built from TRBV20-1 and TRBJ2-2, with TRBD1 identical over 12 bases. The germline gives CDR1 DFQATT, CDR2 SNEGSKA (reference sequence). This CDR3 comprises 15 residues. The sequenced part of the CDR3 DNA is TGCAGTGCCAGAGGGACAGGGGGCATCACCGGGGAG. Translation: CSARGTGGITGE. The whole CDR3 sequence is CSARGTGGITGELFF.

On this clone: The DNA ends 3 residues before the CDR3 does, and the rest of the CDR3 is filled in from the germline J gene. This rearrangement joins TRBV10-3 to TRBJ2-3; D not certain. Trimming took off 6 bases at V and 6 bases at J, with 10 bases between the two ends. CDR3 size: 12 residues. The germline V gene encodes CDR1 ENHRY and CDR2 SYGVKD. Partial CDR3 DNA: TGTGCCATCAGGACCTCCGGGGATACG. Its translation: CAIRTSGDT. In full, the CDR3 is CAIRTSGDTQYF.

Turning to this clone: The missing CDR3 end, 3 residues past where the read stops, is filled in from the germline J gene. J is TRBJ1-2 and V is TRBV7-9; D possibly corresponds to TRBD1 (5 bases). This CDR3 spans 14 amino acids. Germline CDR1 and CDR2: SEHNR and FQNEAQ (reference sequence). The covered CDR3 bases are TGTGCCAGCAGCTCGGGACTAGCGTACAATGAC. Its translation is CASSSGLAYND. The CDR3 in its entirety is CASSSGLAYNDYTF.

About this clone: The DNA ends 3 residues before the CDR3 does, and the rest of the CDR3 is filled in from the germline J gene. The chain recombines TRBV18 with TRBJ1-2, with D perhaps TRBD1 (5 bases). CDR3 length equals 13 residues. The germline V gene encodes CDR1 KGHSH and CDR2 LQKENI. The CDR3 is CASSLRDSYDYTF. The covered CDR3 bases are TGTGCCAGCTCACTCAGGGACTCCTACGAC.

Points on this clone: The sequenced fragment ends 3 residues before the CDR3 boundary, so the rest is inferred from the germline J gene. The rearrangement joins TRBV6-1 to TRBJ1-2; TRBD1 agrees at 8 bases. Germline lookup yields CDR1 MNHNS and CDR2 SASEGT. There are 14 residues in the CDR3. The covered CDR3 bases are TGTGCCAGCAGTGAAGCGGGGACAGGCCCCGGC. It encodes CASSEAGTGPG. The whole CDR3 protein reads CASSEAGTGPGYTF.

The CDR3 loop reads CASSPPGTWNTGELFF. The sequenced CDR3 bases are TGTGCCAGCTCACCACCAGGGACTTGGAACACCGGGGAG. The rearrangement joins TRBV18 to TRBJ2-2, with D maybe TRBD2 (6 bases). Sequencing ends 3 residues short of the CDR3 end; the germline J gene provides the rest. CDR3 length: 16 residues. With 0 bases removed from V and 1 base from J, the gap between germline ends came to 9 bases. Germline assignment: CDR1 KGHSH and CDR2 LQKENI.

CDR3 sequence: CSAYPGGRTNEKLFF. The DNA read from the CDR3 is TGCAGTGCTTACCCCGGGGGAAGAACTAATGAAAAA. This rearrangement joins TRBV20-1 to TRBJ1-4; D might be TRBD1 (5 bases). The CDR3 end falls 3 residues outside the read, so it is completed with the germline J gene. V was clipped by 5 bases and J by 1 base, with 14 bases between them. The CDR3 length is 15 residues. The germline CDR1 and CDR2 sequences are DFQATT and SNEGSKA (reference sequence).

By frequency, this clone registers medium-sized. This CDR3 is CSVMELYGDTQYF. Partial CDR3 DNA: TGCAGCGTCATGGAACTTTACGGGGATACG. The chain joins TRBV29-1 to TRBJ2-3; D remains ambiguous. The read stops 3 residues short of the end of the CDR3; the missing end is completed from the germline J gene. Trimming removed 6 bases from V and 6 bases from J, with 16 bases in between. This CDR3 region has 13 residues. In germline, CDR1 is SQVTM, CDR2 ANQGSEA.

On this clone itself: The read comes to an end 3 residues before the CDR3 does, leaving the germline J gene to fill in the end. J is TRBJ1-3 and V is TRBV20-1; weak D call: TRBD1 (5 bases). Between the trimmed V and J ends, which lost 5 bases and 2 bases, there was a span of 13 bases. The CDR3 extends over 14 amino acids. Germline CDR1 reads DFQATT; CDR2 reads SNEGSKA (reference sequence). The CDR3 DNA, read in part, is TGCAGTGCTGAGCAGGGTTATCCTGGAAACACC. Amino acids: CSAEQGYPGNT. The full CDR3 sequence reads CSAEQGYPGNTIYF.

The CDR3 DNA, read in part, is TGCGCCAGCAGCTTGGGACTAGCGGGTTCCCAAGAGACC. It yields the protein CASSLGLAGSQET. The full-length CDR3 reads as CASSLGLAGSQETQYF. V gene TRBV5-1 combines with J gene TRBJ2-5; 10 bases map to TRBD2. Sequencing ends 3 residues short of the CDR3 end; the germline J gene provides the rest. Per germline, CDR1 SGHRS and CDR2 YFSETQ. The CDR3 totals 16 residues. J gave up 1 base and V 0 bases, and 3 bases lay outside the gene matches.

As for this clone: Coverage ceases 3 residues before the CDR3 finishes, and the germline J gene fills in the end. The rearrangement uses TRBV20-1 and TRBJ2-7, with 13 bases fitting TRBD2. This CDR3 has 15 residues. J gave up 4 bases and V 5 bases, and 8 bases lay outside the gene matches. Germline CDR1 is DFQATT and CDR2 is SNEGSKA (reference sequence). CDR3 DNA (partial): TGCAGTGCTCAAACTAGCGGGAGGGCCAAATACGAG. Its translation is CSAQTSGRAKYE. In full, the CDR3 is CSAQTSGRAKYEQYF.

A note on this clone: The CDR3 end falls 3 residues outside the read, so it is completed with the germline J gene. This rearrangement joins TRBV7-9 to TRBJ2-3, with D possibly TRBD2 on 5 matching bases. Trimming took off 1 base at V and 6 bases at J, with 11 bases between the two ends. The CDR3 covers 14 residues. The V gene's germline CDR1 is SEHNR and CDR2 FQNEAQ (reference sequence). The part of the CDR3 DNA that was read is TGTGCCAGCAGCTTAGGTAGAGGGTCTGATACG. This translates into CASSLGRGSDT. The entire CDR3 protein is CASSLGRGSDTQYF. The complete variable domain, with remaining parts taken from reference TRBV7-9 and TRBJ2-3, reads DTGVSQNPRHKITKRGQNVTFRCDPISEHNRLYWYRQTLGQGPEFLTYFQNEAQLEKSRLLSDRFSAERPKGSFSTLEIQRTEQGDSAMYLCASSLGRGSDTQYFGPGTRLTVL.

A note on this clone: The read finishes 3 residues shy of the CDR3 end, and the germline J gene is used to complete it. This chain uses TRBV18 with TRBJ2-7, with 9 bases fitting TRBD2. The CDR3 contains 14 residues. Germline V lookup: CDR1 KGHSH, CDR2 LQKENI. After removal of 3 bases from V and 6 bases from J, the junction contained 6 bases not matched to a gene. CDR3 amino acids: CASSPPGLASEQYF. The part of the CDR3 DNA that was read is TGTGCCAGCTCACCTCCGGGACTAGCTAGCGAG. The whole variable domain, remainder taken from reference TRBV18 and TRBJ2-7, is NAGVMQNPRHLVRRRGQEARLRCSPMKGHSHVYWYRQLPEEGLKFMVYLQKENIIDESGMPKERFSAEFPKEGPSILRIQQVVRGDSAAYFCASSPPGLASEQYFGPGTRLTVT.

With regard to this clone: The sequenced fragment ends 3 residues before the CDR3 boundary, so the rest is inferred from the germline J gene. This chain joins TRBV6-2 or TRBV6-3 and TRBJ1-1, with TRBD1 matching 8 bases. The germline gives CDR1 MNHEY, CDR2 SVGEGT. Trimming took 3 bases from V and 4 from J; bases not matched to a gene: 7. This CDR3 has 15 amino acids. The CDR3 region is CASSYHDRGFTEAFF. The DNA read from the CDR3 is TGTGCCAGCAGTTATCATGACAGGGGCTTCACTGAA.

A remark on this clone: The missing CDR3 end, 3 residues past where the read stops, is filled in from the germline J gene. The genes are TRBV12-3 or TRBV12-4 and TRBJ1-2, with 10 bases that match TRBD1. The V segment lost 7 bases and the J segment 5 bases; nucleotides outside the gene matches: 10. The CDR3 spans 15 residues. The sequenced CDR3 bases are TGTGCCAGCAATAGGGGGACAGGGGAGAGGTATGGC. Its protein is CASNRGTGERYG. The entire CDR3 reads CASNRGTGERYGYTF.

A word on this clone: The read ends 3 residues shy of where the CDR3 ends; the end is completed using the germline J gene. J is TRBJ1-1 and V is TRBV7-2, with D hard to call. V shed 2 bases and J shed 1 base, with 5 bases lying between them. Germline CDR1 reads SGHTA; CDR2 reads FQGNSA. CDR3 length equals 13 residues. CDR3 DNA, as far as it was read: TGTGCCAGCAGCTTAAGCGCGAACACTGAA. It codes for CASSLSANTE. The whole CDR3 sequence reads CASSLSANTEAFF.

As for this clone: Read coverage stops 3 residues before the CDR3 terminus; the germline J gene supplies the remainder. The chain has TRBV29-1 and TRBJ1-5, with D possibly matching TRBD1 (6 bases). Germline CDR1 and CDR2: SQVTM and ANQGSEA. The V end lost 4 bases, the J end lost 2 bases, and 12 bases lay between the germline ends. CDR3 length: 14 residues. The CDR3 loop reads CSVGGGIGNQPQHF. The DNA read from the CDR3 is TGCAGCGTTGGGGGGGGCATTGGCAATCAGCCC.

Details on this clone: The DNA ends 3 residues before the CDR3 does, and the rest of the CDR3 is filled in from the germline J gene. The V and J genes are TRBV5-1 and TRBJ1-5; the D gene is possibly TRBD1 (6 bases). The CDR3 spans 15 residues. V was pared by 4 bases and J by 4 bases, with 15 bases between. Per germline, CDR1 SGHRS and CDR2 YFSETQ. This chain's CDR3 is CASSLTGTLNQPQHF. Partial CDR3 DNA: TGCGCCAGCAGCCTTACCGGGACACTTAATCAGCCC.